One and the same sample provided the 5 T cell receptor beta chains below, sequenced in a study of breast tumors, draining lymph nodes, adjacent tissues. MiXCR, applied by TCRdb to the multiplex PCR reads, yields one record per CDR3 protein. The sample includes around 120,000 distinct CDR3 sequences, 15% to 20% seen only once; the top ten take approximately 3.5%. Breast cancer patients provided tissue from their axillary draining lymph nodes. Sequenced: axillary lymph node tissue. The receptors come from a female donor with breast cancer. Some clones in this sample may be carry-over from other donors' samples.

For this clonotype: A much larger clonotype is one base distant, so this may be a read error. The chain links TRBV5-1 to TRBJ2-1; the D gene is possibly TRBD1 (6 bases). Germline CDR1 and CDR2: SGHRS and YFSETQ. CDR3 length: 15 residues. The CDR3 nucleotides are TGCGCCAGCAGCTACGCAGGGGAGTCCCACAATAAGCAGTTCTTC. Translation: CASSYAGESHNKQFF.

This clonotype has a count of ten or more. The V gene is TRBV20-1, the J gene TRBJ2-3; 7 nucleotides align to TRBD2. CDR1 is DFQATT, CDR2 SNEGSKA, per germline (reference sequence). V shed 4 bases and J 1 base; nucleotides not matched to a gene: 11. The CDR3 is made up of 16 amino acids. CDR3 residues: CSAIGGRAWGTDTQYF. In DNA form, the CDR3 reads TGCAGTGCTATAGGTGGGAGGGCCTGGGGCACAGATACGCAGTATTTT.

This clonotype was recorded at least ten times. The chain couples TRBV5-1 to TRBJ1-2, with no clear D. The CDR3 contains 13 residues. The germline V gene encodes CDR1 SGHRS and CDR2 YFSETQ. Trimming removed 2 bases from V and 2 bases from J, with 7 bases in between. CDR3 protein: CASSFLSNYGYTF. CDR3 sequence (DNA): TGCGCCAGCAGCTTCTTATCCAACTATGGCTACACCTTC.

Worth noting for this clonotype: This may be a read error, as it is one base from a much larger clone. This chain joins TRBV5-1 and TRBJ2-5; D is unclear. CDR1 and CDR2 (germline): SGHRS, YFSETQ. Trimming removed 4 bases from V and 4 bases from J, with 11 bases in between. The CDR3 is 13 residues long. The CDR3 coding sequence is TGCGCCAGCAGCCCCTCTCTGAGAGAGACCCAGTACTTC. Protein product: CASSPSLRETQYF.

This clonotype appeared many times. V gene TRBV20-1 combines with J gene TRBJ2-7; 8 positions match TRBD2. Germline V gene lookup returns CDR1 DFQATT and CDR2 SNEGSKA (reference sequence). CDR3 length: 12 amino acids. The V and J ends lost 5 bases and 5 bases, in that order; junction bases with no gene match: 5. CDR3 bases: TGCAGTGCTGGGAGCGGGAGACACGAGCAGTACTTC. Amino acids: CSAGSGRHEQYF.